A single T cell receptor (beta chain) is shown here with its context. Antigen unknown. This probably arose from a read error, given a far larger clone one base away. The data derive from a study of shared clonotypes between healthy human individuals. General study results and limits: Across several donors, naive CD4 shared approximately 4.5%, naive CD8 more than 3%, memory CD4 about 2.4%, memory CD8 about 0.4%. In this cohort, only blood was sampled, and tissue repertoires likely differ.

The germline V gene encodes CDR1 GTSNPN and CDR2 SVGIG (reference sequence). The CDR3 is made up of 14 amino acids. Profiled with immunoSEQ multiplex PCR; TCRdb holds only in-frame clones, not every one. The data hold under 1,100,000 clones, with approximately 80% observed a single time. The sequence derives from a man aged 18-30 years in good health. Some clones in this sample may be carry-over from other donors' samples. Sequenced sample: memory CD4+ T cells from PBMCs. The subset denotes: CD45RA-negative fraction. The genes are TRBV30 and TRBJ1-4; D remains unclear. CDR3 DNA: TGTGCCTGGACCGCAAGTCCCGCCGGGGAAAAACTGCTTTTT. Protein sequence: CAWTASPAGEKLLF.